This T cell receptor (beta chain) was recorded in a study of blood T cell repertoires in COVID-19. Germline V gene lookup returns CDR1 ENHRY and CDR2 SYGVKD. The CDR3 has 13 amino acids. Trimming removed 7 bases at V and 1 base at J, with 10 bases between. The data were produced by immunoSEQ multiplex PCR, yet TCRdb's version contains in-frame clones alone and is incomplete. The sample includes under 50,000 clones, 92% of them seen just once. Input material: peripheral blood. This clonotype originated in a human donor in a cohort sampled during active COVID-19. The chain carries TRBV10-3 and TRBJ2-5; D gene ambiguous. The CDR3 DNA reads TGTGCCATCAAAGCAAACAGCCAAGAGACCCAGTACTTC. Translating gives CAIKANSQETQYF.